One sample yielded the 3 T cell receptor beta chains listed below, sequenced in a study of radiation and T cells in renal cell carcinoma. Sequenced by immunoSEQ multiplex PCR; TCRdb stores in-frame clones only, minus some. The sample contains some 110,000 clones, roughly four fifths of which appear only once. Time point defined: baseline pretreatment blood. Treatment denoted: 15 Gy SBRT to primary tumor, nephrectomy 4 weeks later. Sequenced here: blood, sampled from a patient whose treatment included radiotherapy and nephrectomy. The receptors originated from an older woman with renal cell carcinoma.

Only one count was recorded for this clone. The rearrangement uses TRBV14 and TRBJ2-3; D perhaps matches TRBD2 (6 bases). This CDR3 contains 12 residues. Trimming shortened V by 4 bases and J by 5 bases, and 7 bases separated the two germline ends. CDR1 is SGHDN, CDR2 FVKESK, per germline. CDR3 protein: CASSLGGDTQYF. The DNA for the CDR3 is TGTGCCAGCAGCCTGGGGGGAGATACGCAGTATTTT.

This chain connects TRBV9 to TRBJ1-6; 7 bases are shared with TRBD1. The CDR3 consists of 14 residues. The junction had 6 bases not matched to a gene; V was cut back by 4 bases and J by 8 bases. Germline loops: CDR1 SGDLS, CDR2 YYNGEE. The CDR3: CASSRQGRDSPLHF. CDR3 DNA sequence: TGTGCCAGCAGCCGACAGGGTAGGGATTCACCCCTCCACTTT.

The chain links TRBV5-1 to TRBJ1-6; 9 bases align to TRBD1. The CDR3 is 14 residues long. Trimming cost V 0 bases and J 10 bases; bases outside gene matches: 2. CDR1 SGHRS and CDR2 YFSETQ come from the germline V gene. The CDR3 sequence is CASSLGQGESPLHF. For the CDR3, the DNA is TGCGCCAGCAGCTTGGGACAGGGGGAATCACCCCTCCACTTT. Together with reference TRBV5-1 and TRBJ1-6, the CDR3 gives the full variable domain: KAGVTQTPRYLIKTRGQQVTLSCSPISGHRSVSWYQQTPGQGLQFLFEYFSETQRNKGNFPGRFSGRQFSNSRSEMNVSTLELGDSALYLCASSLGQGESPLHFGNGTRLTVT.